Listed here are 9 T cell receptor beta chains from one sample, sequenced in a study of a mutant IDH1 vaccine in newly diagnosed glioma. Assay: immunoSEQ multiplex PCR; the TCRdb copy retains only in-frame clones and omits some. This repertoire shows about 88,000 clones, approximately 80% found once; its top ten account for 5.3%. Stated time point: baseline, week 1 (first vaccination visit). The treatment: pre-vaccination baseline after standard-of-care therapy. This specimen was PBMCs, taken from a glioma patient treated with radiotherapy, temozolomide or both. These receptors were collected from a man aged 40-49 years with glioma. Some clones in this sample may be carry-over from other donors' samples.

The chain's CDR3 is CASSYSRDAAGGYTF. As DNA, the CDR3 is TGTGCCAGCAGTTACTCGAGGGACGCGGCGGGGGGCTACACCTTC. The V call is TRBV6-5, the J call TRBJ1-2; TRBD1 is a possible D gene (5 bases). V was pared by 0 bases and J by 8 bases, with 16 bases between. The CDR3 covers 15 residues. Looked up from germline, CDR1 is MNHEY and CDR2 is SVGAGI.

The rearrangement uses TRBV11-1 and TRBJ2-7; D perhaps matches TRBD1 (6 bases). CDR3 length: 14 residues. Germline loops: CDR1 SGHAT, CDR2 FQDESV (reference sequence). V gave up 4 bases and J gave up 2 bases, with 12 bases separating them. The CDR3 sequence: CASSSQQGTYEQYF. In nucleotides, the CDR3 is TGTGCCAGCAGCTCGCAACAGGGTACCTACGAGCAGTACTTC.

The genes are TRBV29-1 and TRBJ2-1; the match to TRBD1 covers 9 bases. The CDR3 runs 15 residues. V was clipped by 6 bases and J by 4 bases; unmatched bases: 10. From germline, CDR1 is SQVTM and CDR2 ANQGSEA. CDR3 residues: CSVIPLDRGYNEQFF. The CDR3 DNA reads TGCAGCGTGATACCTCTGGACAGGGGTTACAATGAGCAGTTCTTC.

This chain uses TRBV9 with TRBJ1-1, with no clear D. There are 12 residues in the CDR3. The germline gives CDR1 SGDLS, CDR2 YYNGEE. Between the trimmed V and J ends, which lost 4 bases and 8 bases, there was a span of 12 bases. For the CDR3, the DNA is TGTGCCAGCAGCCCCCCCACGGGAGAAGCTTTCTTT. Protein: CASSPPTGEAFF.

The CDR3 protein is CSVHLPGSWDTQYF. In DNA, the CDR3 is TGCAGCGTCCACCTGCCGGGGAGTTGGGATACGCAGTATTTT. The chain couples TRBV29-1 to TRBJ2-3, with D possibly matching TRBD2 (5 bases). Trimming took 6 bases from V and 6 from J, leaving 19 bases between them. Germline V gene lookup returns CDR1 SQVTM and CDR2 ANQGSEA. The CDR3 spans 14 residues.

This clone has only a few counts. The CDR3 region is CASSQDLASGTYEQYF. CDR3 in DNA: TGTGCCAGCAGCCAAGATCTGGCTAGCGGCACCTACGAGCAGTACTTC. This chain links TRBV4-2 with TRBJ2-7; 7 bases agree with TRBD2. From germline, CDR1 is LGHNA and CDR2 YNFKEQ. CDR3 length: 16 residues. With V trimmed by 0 bases and J by 2 bases, 7 bases remained unmatched.

The CDR3 loop reads CASSQTDIVSGAFF. The CDR3 nucleotides are TGTGCCAGCAGCCAGACAGATATAGTGAGTGGAGCTTTCTTT. This chain links TRBV4-2 with TRBJ1-1; possible D gene TRBD1, 5 bases. Germline V gives CDR1 LGHNA, CDR2 YNFKEQ. V gave up 3 bases and J gave up 10 bases, with 18 bases separating them. This CDR3 is 14 amino acids long.

This chain connects TRBV7-9 to TRBJ1-2, with D unclear. Trimming took off 3 bases at V and 6 bases at J, with 14 bases between the two ends. Looked up from germline, CDR1 is SEHNR and CDR2 is FQNEAQ (reference sequence). This CDR3 has 14 residues. The CDR3 here is CASSFGSWYDGYTF. CDR3 coding DNA: TGTGCCAGCAGCTTTGGGTCTTGGTATGATGGCTACACCTTC.

The chain recombines TRBV18 with TRBJ1-5, with D maybe TRBD1 (5 bases). Germline V lookup: CDR1 KGHSH, CDR2 LQKENI. Deletions cut 6 bases from V and 4 bases from J, with 16 bases between. The CDR3 sequence is 15 residues long. Here the CDR3 reads CASSPDSNPNQPQHF. As DNA, the CDR3 is TGTGCCAGCTCGCCCGACAGCAATCCAAATCAGCCCCAGCATTTT. The variable domain in full, completed from reference TRBV18 and TRBJ1-5, reads NAGVMQNPRHLVRRRGQEARLRCSPMKGHSHVYWYRQLPEEGLKFMVYLQKENIIDESGMPKERFSAEFPKEGPSILRIQQVVRGDSAAYFCASSPDSNPNQPQHFGDGTRLSIL.